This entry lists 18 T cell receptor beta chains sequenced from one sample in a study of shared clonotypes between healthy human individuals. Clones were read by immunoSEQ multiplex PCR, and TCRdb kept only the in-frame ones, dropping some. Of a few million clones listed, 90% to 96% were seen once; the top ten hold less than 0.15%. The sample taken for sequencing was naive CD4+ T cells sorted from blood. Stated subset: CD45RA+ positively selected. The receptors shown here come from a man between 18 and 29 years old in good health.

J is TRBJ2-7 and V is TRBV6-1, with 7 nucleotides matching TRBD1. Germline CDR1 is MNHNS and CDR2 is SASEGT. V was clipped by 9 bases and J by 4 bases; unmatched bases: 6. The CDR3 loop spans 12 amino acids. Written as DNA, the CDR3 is TGTGCCAGTGACAGGGAGCGGTACGAGCAGTACTTC. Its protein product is CASDRERYEQYF.

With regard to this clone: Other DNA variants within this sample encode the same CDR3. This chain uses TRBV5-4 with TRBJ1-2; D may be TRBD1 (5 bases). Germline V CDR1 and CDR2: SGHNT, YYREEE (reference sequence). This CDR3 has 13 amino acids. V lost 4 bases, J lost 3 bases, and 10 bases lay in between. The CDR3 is CASSVDRYYGYTF. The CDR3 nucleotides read TGTGCCAGCAGCGTCGACAGATACTATGGCTACACCTTC.

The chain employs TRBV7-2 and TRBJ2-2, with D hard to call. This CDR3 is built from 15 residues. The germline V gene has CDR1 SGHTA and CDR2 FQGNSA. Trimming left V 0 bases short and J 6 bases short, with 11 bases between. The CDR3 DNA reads TGTGCCAGCAGCTTAGCCCTTACAGCGCCCGGGGAGCTGTTTTTT. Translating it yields CASSLALTAPGELFF. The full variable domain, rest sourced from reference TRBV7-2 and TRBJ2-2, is GAGVSQSPSNKVTEKGKDVELRCDPISGHTALYWYRQSLGQGLEFLIYFQGNSAPDKSGLPSDRFSAERTGGSVSTLTIQRTQQEDSAVYLCASSLALTAPGELFFGEGSRLTVL.

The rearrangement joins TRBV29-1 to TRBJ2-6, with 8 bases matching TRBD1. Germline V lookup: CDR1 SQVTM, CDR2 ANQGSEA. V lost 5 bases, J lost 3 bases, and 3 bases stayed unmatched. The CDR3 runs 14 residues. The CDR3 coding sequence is TGCAGCGTTTCACAGGGGGATGGGGCCAACGTCCTGACTTTC. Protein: CSVSQGDGANVLTF.

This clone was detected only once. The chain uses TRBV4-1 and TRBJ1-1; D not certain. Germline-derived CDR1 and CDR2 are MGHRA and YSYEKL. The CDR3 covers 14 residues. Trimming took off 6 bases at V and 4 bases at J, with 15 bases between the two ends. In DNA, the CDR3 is TGCGCCAGCAGTCAACCCCTTGTGAGCACTGAAGCTTTCTTT. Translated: CASSQPLVSTEAFF.

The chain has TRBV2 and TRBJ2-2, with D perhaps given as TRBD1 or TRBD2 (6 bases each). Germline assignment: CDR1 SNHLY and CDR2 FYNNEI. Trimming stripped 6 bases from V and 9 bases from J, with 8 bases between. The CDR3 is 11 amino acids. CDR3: CASRGGRELFF. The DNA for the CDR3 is TGTGCCAGCAGGGGGGGCCGGGAGCTGTTTTTT.

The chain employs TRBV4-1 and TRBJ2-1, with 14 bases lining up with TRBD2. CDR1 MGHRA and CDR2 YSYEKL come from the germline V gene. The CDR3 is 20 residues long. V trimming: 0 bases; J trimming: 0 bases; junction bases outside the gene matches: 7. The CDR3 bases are TGCGCCAGCAGCCAAGAAGGGACTAGCGGGAGTAGTAGCTCCTACAATGAGCAGTTCTTC. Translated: CASSQEGTSGSSSSYNEQFF.

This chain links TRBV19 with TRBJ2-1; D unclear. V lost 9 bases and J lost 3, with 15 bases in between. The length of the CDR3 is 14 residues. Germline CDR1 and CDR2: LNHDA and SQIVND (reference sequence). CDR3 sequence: CASTTPNSYNEQFF. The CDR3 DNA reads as TGTGCCAGCACAACTCCTAACAGCTACAATGAGCAGTTCTTC.

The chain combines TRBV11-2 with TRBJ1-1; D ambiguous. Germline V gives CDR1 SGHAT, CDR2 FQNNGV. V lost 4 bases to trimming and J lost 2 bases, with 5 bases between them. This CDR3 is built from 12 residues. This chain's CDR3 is CASSSTNTEAFF. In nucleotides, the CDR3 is TGTGCCAGCAGCTCAACAAACACTGAAGCTTTCTTT.

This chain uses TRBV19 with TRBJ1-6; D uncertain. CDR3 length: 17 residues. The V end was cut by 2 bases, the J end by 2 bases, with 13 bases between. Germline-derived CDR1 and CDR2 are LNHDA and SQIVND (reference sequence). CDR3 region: CASSISTAAAYNSPLHF. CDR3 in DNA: TGTGCCAGTAGTATAAGTACCGCGGCAGCCTATAATTCACCCCTCCACTTT.

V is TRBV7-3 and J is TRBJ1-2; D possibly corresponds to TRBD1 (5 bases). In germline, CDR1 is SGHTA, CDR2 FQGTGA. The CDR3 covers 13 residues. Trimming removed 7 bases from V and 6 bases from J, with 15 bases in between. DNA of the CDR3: TGTGCCAGCATCCTAAAACCGACAGATGGCTACACCTTC. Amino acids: CASILKPTDGYTF.

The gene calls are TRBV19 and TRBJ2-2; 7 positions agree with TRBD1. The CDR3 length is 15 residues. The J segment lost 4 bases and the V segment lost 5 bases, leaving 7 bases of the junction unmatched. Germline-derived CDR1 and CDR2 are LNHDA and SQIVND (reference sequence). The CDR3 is CASSQGGSITGELFF. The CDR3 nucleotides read TGTGCCAGTAGTCAAGGGGGCTCGATCACCGGGGAGCTGTTTTTT.

This CDR3 reads CASSFIGTSDTQETQYF. CDR3 nucleotides: TGTGCCAGCAGCTTTATTGGGACTAGCGATACCCAAGAGACCCAGTACTTC. This rearrangement joins TRBV7-9 to TRBJ2-5; 10 bases align to TRBD2. The CDR3 extends over 17 amino acids. The germline CDR1 and CDR2 sequences are SEHNR and FQNEAQ (reference sequence). J was trimmed by 1 base and V by 3 bases; bases with no gene match: 8.

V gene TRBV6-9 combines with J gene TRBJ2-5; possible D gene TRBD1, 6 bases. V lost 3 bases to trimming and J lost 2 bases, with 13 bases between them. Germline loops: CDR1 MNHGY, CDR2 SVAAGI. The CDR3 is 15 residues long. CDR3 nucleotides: TGTGCCAGCAGTTACCCGAGGGACATTCAAGAGACCCAGTACTTC. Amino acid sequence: CASSYPRDIQETQYF.

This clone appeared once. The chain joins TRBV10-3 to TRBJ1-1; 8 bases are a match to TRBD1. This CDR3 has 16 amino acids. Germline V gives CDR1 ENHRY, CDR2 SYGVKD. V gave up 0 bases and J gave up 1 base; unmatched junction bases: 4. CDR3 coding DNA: TGTGCCATCAGTGAGTCAGTAGGACAGGGGAACACTGAAGCTTTCTTT. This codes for CAISESVGQGNTEAFF.

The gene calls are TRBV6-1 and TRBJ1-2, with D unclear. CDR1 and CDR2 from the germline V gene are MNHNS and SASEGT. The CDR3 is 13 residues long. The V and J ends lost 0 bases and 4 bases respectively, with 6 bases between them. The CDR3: CASSEAPPYGYTF. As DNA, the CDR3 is TGTGCCAGCAGTGAAGCACCCCCCTATGGCTACACCTTC.

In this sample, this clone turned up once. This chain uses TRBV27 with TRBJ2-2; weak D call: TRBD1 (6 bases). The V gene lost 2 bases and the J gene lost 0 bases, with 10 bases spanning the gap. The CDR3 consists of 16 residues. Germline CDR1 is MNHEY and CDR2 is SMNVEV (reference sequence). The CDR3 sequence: CASSLRTASNTGELFF. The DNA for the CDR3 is TGTGCCAGCAGTTTACGGACAGCTTCGAACACCGGGGAGCTGTTTTTT.

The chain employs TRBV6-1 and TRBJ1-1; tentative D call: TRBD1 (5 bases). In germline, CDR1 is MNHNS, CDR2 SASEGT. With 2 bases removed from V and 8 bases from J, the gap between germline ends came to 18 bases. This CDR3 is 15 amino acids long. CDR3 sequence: CASSEWSSVRDEAFF. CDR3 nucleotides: TGTGCCAGCAGTGAATGGTCGTCGGTGAGGGACGAAGCTTTCTTT.